This T cell receptor beta chain was sequenced for a study of shared clonotypes between healthy human individuals. Study background: The people who gave samples were two women and a few men aged 18 to 49.

As processed by the authors: There were no quality scores in the junction-only immunoSEQ sequences, so filtering differed. Generated by immunoSEQ multiplex PCR, the TCRdb table keeps only in-frame clones and is missing some. D and trimming were read from the DNA, whereas the V and J calls and clone size are those reported in that table. The data hold fewer than 3 million clones, with about 90% observed a single time. The CDR3 runs 14 residues. The germline V gene has CDR1 SGHNT and CDR2 YYREEE (reference sequence). Trimming removed 1 base from V and 5 bases from J, with 10 bases in between. The chain couples TRBV5-4 to TRBJ2-1; no clear D. This clonotype was sampled from a man younger than 30 in good health. Some clones in this sample may be carry-over from other donors' samples. The source material was naive CD4+ T cells from PBMCs. Regarding subset: CD45RA+ positively selected. The CDR3 region has the DNA TGTGCCAGCAGCTTGAGAAACACAAACAATGAGCAGTTCTTC. Protein sequence: CASSLRNTNNEQFF.